The following is a T cell receptor beta chain sequence with its context. Its target is unknown. The PCR ran on 60 Vbeta and 13 Jbeta primers. TCRdb's copy holds only in-frame clones and misses some; the assay was immunoSEQ multiplex PCR. Found here are about 160,000 clones, around nine tenths of them singletons; the top ten hold 0.7% to 1%. The data belong to a study of cytomegalovirus exposure and HLA in healthy donors. Germline CDR1 reads SEHNR; CDR2 reads FQNEAQ (reference sequence). With 5 bases removed from V and 9 bases from J, the gap between germline ends came to 13 bases. The CDR3 has 12 amino acids. Study observations and caveats: Being productive about 87% or about 30% of the time was typical of most TCR beta V segments in an earlier analysis. A later analysis reportedly identified an Asian-associated ancestry cluster as carrying fewer N-insertions than the approximately 710-donor mean.

The receptor comes from a young woman in good health and CMV-seronegative. The chain recombines TRBV7-9 with TRBJ1-2; D possibly corresponds to TRBD1 (6 bases). Sequencing used PBMCs. CDR3 amino acids: CASSRDTGSYTF. DNA for the CDR3: TGTGCCAGCAGCCGGGACACCGGGAGCTACACCTTC.